The sequence of this T cell receptor (beta chain) was determined in a study of shared clonotypes between healthy human individuals. General study results and limits: What limited the represented genetic and exposure-history diversity was the small number of donors.

Regarding this clone: Antigen specificity is unknown.

CDR3 length: 14 residues. The germline CDR1 and CDR2 sequences are SGHTS and YDEGEE. The V segment lost 2 bases and the J segment 6 bases; nucleotides outside the gene matches: 6. Splitting of CD4+ cells produced CD45RA+ naive and CD45RA-negative memory subsets. For every subset, genomic DNA was evenly distributed across several immunoSEQ plates. Study processing details: Filtering differed because ImmunoSEQ produced junction-only sequences that carried no quality scores. Clones were sequenced by immunoSEQ multiplex PCR, and TCRdb holds only the in-frame ones, with some missing. That table is the source of V, J and clone size, and D and trimming were worked out from the DNA. This table has about 2.3 million clones, 92% appearing once.

The material sequenced was naive CD4+ T cells from PBMCs. Subset reported: CD45RA+ positively selected. The source of this sequence is a man aged 18 to 29 in good health. Some clones in this sample may be carry-over from other donors' samples. The chain recombines TRBV5-8 with TRBJ2-7, with 9 bases that match TRBD1. CDR3 amino acids: CASSLSGQGTEQYF. CDR3 DNA sequence: TGTGCCAGCAGCTTATCGGGACAGGGAACCGAGCAGTACTTC.